The 21 T cell receptor beta chains reported below all come from one sample, sequenced in a study of blood T cell repertoires in COVID-19. Here immunoSEQ multiplex PCR was the method, and the copy in TCRdb shows in-frame clones only, minus some. The table includes roughly 140,000 clones, around 91% detected once. Specimen: peripheral blood. These receptors originate from an older woman with active COVID-19.

V is TRBV5-5 and J is TRBJ2-7; unclear D gene. The CDR3 loop spans 12 amino acids. Germline values: CDR1 SGHKS, CDR2 YYEKEE (reference sequence). The germline V and J ends were trimmed by 2 bases and 4 bases, with 7 bases remaining between them. CDR3 nucleotide sequence: TGTGCCAGCAGCTTTGGTCTATACGAGCAGTACTTC. It encodes CASSFGLYEQYF.

The chain combines TRBV5-1 with TRBJ2-5; 7 positions agree with TRBD2. The trim removed 2 bases at V and 1 base at J, leaving 11 bases unmatched. Germline-derived CDR1 and CDR2 are SGHRS and YFSETQ. This CDR3 spans 17 amino acids. In DNA form, the CDR3 reads TGCGCCAGCAGCTTTCCCGAAGTACTAGCGTTCCAAGAGACCCAGTACTTC. Amino acids: CASSFPEVLAFQETQYF.

This rearrangement joins TRBV7-3 to TRBJ1-2; 11 nucleotides agree with TRBD1. The length of the CDR3 is 14 residues. The trim removed 4 bases at V and 7 bases at J, leaving 5 bases unmatched. Germline lookup yields CDR1 SGHTA and CDR2 FQGTGA. For the CDR3, the DNA is TGTGCCAGCAGCTCCGGGACAGGGGGTCTTGGCTACACCTTC. It translates to CASSSGTGGLGYTF.

This clone was observed once. The chain couples TRBV4-2 to TRBJ2-7, with TRBD2 matching over 10 bases. The V gene's germline CDR1 is LGHNA and CDR2 YNFKEQ. This CDR3 contains 21 residues. With V trimmed by 0 bases and J by 4 bases, 21 bases remained unmatched. CDR3 sequence (DNA): TGTGCCAGCAGCCAAGACATTAACCGATTAGGACTAGCGGACCTAGGGTACGAGCAGTACTTC. Translating gives CASSQDINRLGLADLGYEQYF.

This chain joins TRBV30 and TRBJ2-7; 7 bases fit TRBD1. The CDR3 extends over 15 amino acids. Germline V gene sequence: CDR1 GTSNPN, CDR2 SVGIG (reference sequence). The J segment lost 2 bases and the V segment lost 1 base, leaving 8 bases of the junction unmatched. The CDR3 nucleotides read TGTGCCTGGAGTGGCAACAGGGGTCGTACCTACGAGCAGTACTTC. It is translated as CAWSGNRGRTYEQYF. Drawing the rest from reference TRBV30 and TRBJ2-7, the complete variable domain is SQTIHQWPATLVQPVGSPLSLECTVEGTSNPNLYWYRQAAGRGLQLLFYSVGIGQISSEVPQNLSASRPQDRQFILSSKKLLLSDSGFYLCAWSGNRGRTYEQYFGPGTRLTVT.

CDR3 DNA sequence: TGTGCCACCAGTGACCCCCCCGCCGCAGGGGGCTTGATGCACAATGAGCAGTTCTTC. Its protein is CATSDPPAAGGLMHNEQFF. The chain uses TRBV24-1 and TRBJ2-1; TRBD1 aligns across 8 bases. CDR1 KGHDR and CDR2 SFDVKD come from the germline V gene. CDR3 length: 19 residues. J gave up 5 bases and V 4 bases, and 18 bases lay outside the gene matches.

The V call is TRBV6-5, the J call TRBJ2-7, with 7 bases fitting TRBD1. V lost 3 bases to trimming and J lost 0 bases; unmatched junction nucleotides: 8. From germline, CDR1 is MNHEY and CDR2 SVGAGI. The CDR3 consists of 16 residues. The CDR3 DNA follows: TGTGCCAGCAGTTATGGCGTGGACAGGACCTCCTACGAGCAGTACTTC. This sequence encodes CASSYGVDRTSYEQYF.

This rearrangement joins TRBV6-4 to TRBJ1-5; 10 bases are shared with TRBD1. Germline lookup yields CDR1 MRHNA and CDR2 SNTAGT. This CDR3 has 14 amino acids. Trimming at V came to 4 bases and at J to 6 bases, leaving 3 bases not matched to a gene. CDR3 loop: CASSVTGGGQPQHF. As DNA, the CDR3 is TGTGCCAGCAGTGTGACAGGGGGCGGTCAGCCCCAGCATTTT.

The chain recombines TRBV21-1 with TRBJ2-3; the D call in the table, TRBD2, was not verified against the DNA. TRBV21-1 has pseudogene status. The CDR3 sequence is 18 residues long. CDR3 residues: CASSTISFSGRAPDTQYF. The CDR3 DNA sequence: TGTGCCAGCAGCACCATCTCTTTTAGCGGGAGAGCACCAGATACGCAGTATTTT.

V and J are TRBV7-2 and TRBJ2-6; D may be TRBD1 (7 bases). CDR1 SGHTA and CDR2 FQGNSA come from the germline V gene. Trimming removed 5 bases from V and 2 bases from J, with 22 bases in between. This CDR3 comprises 19 residues. In DNA, the CDR3 is TGTGCCAGCAGCGCTAGGGGGCTAGCGACTTCAACTGGGGCCAACGTCCTGACTTTC. Translation gives CASSARGLATSTGANVLTF.

The chain links TRBV2 to TRBJ1-5, with TRBD1 matching over 7 bases. Germline V gene sequence: CDR1 SNHLY, CDR2 FYNNEI. Trimming cost V 7 bases and J 4 bases; bases outside gene matches: 1. The length of the CDR3 is 12 residues. The CDR3: CASTQGNQPQHF. CDR3 nucleotides: TGTGCCAGCACACAGGGGAATCAGCCCCAGCATTTT.

This sequence joins TRBV19 and TRBJ2-2, with a tentative D call TRBD2 (6 bases). Germline assignment: CDR1 LNHDA and CDR2 SQIVND (reference sequence). The CDR3 has 15 amino acids. Deletions cut 6 bases from V and 5 bases from J, with 16 bases between. Here the CDR3 reads CASSPGLPWTGELFF. CDR3 in DNA: TGTGCCAGTAGCCCGGGACTTCCCTGGACCGGGGAGCTGTTTTTT.

The chain recombines TRBV28 with TRBJ2-7, with 8 bases that match TRBD1. Germline assignment: CDR1 MDHEN and CDR2 SYDVKM. After removal of 4 bases from V and 4 bases from J, the junction contained 3 bases not matched to a gene. This CDR3 comprises 13 residues. The CDR3 DNA is TGTGCCAGCAGTTCAGGGGGCCGGTACGAGCAGTACTTC. Translating gives CASSSGGRYEQYF.

V and J are TRBV9 and TRBJ2-2, with D possibly matching TRBD2 (6 bases). From germline, CDR1 is SGDLS and CDR2 YYNGEE. V shed 4 bases and J shed 2 bases, with 18 bases lying between them. This CDR3 region has 17 residues. The CDR3, as DNA: TGTGCCAGCAGCTCGGGACTCCGTTGGGGTAACACCGGGGAGCTGTTTTTT. This gives the protein CASSSGLRWGNTGELFF.

This clone was counted a single time. This chain uses TRBV7-9 with TRBJ2-3, with 8 nucleotides matching TRBD1. CDR3 length: 13 residues. Germline lookup yields CDR1 SEHNR and CDR2 FQNEAQ (reference sequence). Trimming took 5 bases from V and 11 from J; bases not matched to a gene: 9. CDR3 DNA: TGTGCCAGCAGCCCCACGACCGGGACAGGGCAGTATTTT. It translates to CASSPTTGTGQYF.

This sequence joins TRBV20-1 and TRBJ1-1; no clear D gene. Germline lookup yields CDR1 DFQATT and CDR2 SNEGSKA (reference sequence). This CDR3 has 11 residues. The CDR3: CKTEVNTEAFF. The CDR3 DNA sequence: TGCAAAACGGAGGTCAACACTGAAGCTTTCTTT.

The genes are TRBV7-2 and TRBJ2-3; 7 bases are a match to TRBD2. CDR1 SGHTA and CDR2 FQGNSA come from the germline V gene. The CDR3 sequence is 16 residues long. V was clipped by 1 base and J by 6 bases; unmatched bases: 10. The DNA for the CDR3 is TGTGCCAGCAGCTTAGAAGGCGGGAGAAGGTTCGATACGCAGTATTTT. This sequence encodes CASSLEGGRRFDTQYF.

The chain links TRBV5-6 to TRBJ2-1; a weak D match, TRBD2 (6 bases). Per germline, CDR1 SGHDT and CDR2 YYEEEE. V was pared by 4 bases and J by 8 bases, with 16 bases between. CDR3 length: 14 residues. In DNA, the CDR3 is TGTGCCAGCAGCCTTCTCCAGGGAGGTTATGAGCAGTTCTTC. It codes for CASSLLQGGYEQFF. Filled out from reference TRBV5-6 and TRBJ2-1, the complete variable domain reads DAGVTQSPTHLIKTRGQQVTLRCSPKSGHDTVSWYQQALGQGPQFIFQYYEEEERQRGNFPDRFSGHQFPNYSSELNVNALLLGDSALYLCASSLLQGGYEQFFGPGTRLTVL.

V gene TRBV27 combines with J gene TRBJ1-1; TRBD1 matches 8 bases. CDR3 length: 14 residues. CDR1 and CDR2 (germline): MNHEY, SMNVEV (reference sequence). Losses at the gene ends were 2 bases for V and 9 bases for J; bases not matched to a gene: 8. CDR3 loop: CASSLGTGGNQAFF. CDR3 sequence (DNA): TGTGCCAGCAGTTTAGGAACAGGGGGGAATCAAGCTTTCTTT.

This clone was recorded a few times. The chain couples TRBV19 to TRBJ1-5, with D possibly TRBD1 on 5 matching bases. This CDR3 region has 13 residues. CDR1 LNHDA and CDR2 SQIVND come from the germline V gene (reference sequence). V lost 5 bases to trimming and J lost 4 bases, with 9 bases between them. The CDR3 nucleotides read TGTGCCAGTAGTTTGACAGAAAATCAGCCCCAGCATTTT. This sequence encodes CASSLTENQPQHF.

This clone was detected once. V and J are TRBV6-5 and TRBJ1-1; D call uncertain. V lost 0 bases, J lost 1 base, and 9 bases lay in between. Germline CDR1 is MNHEY and CDR2 is SVGAGI. The CDR3 is 15 residues long. The CDR3: CASSYSRRENTEAFF. The CDR3 DNA reads as TGTGCCAGCAGTTACTCGCGGCGGGAGAACACTGAAGCTTTCTTT.